The source of this T cell receptor (beta chain) is a study of OX40 agonist ivuxolimab in advanced cancers. The protocol was immunoSEQ multiplex PCR, while the TCRdb copy is restricted to in-frame clones and leaves out a portion. This sample has some 63,000 clones, with over 75% found just once. V was clipped by 5 bases and J by 4 bases, with 10 bases between them. The length of the CDR3 is 13 residues. Germline V lookup: CDR1 SEHNR, CDR2 FQNEAQ (reference sequence). On this clone: Other DNA sequences in this specimen translate into the identical CDR3.

The sequence came from an adult with an advanced solid tumor such as melanoma, head and neck, liver or kidney cancer. Sequenced material: CD4+ or CD8+ T cells sorted from blood, taken in a trial of the OX40 agonist ivuxolimab. This chain links TRBV7-9 with TRBJ2-3; either TRBD1 or TRBD2 may fit D (6 bases each). CDR3 in DNA: TGTGCCAGCAGCCCCCGGGGGCCAGATACGCAGTATTTT. It codes for CASSPRGPDTQYF.